Following are 29 T cell receptor beta chains from one sample sequenced in a study of Tregs in tolerant kidney transplant recipients. TCRdb's table, derived via immunoSEQ multiplex PCR, lists solely in-frame clones and lacks some. Its table lists about 30,000 clones. Specimen: CD8+ T cells from blood, collected before the transplant. All receptors derive from a human donor who received a combined kidney and bone marrow transplant.

With respect to this clone: The read halts 3 residues ahead of the CDR3 end, with the missing end drawn from the germline J gene. The chain has TRBV20-1 and TRBJ2-3; D not resolved. The germline V gene encodes CDR1 DFQATT and CDR2 SNEGSKA (reference sequence). Trimming left V 5 bases short and J 2 bases short, with 14 bases between. The CDR3 has 14 amino acids. The covered CDR3 bases are TGCAGTGCTGTAGGGCGCTCGAACACAGATACG. As protein: CSAVGRSNTDT. The entire CDR3 is CSAVGRSNTDTQYF.

In the case of this clone: The DNA ends 3 residues before the CDR3 does, and the rest of the CDR3 is filled in from the germline J gene. The chain uses TRBV5-5 and TRBJ1-1, with a weak D call TRBD1 (5 bases). The CDR3 contains 15 residues. Germline V gene sequence: CDR1 SGHKS, CDR2 YYEKEE (reference sequence). V was trimmed by 1 base and J by 1 base, leaving 11 bases between them. The sequenced CDR3 bases are TGTGCCAGCAGCTTGAGGCAGGGTGCGAACACTGAA. Its translation: CASSLRQGANTE. The CDR3, in full, reads CASSLRQGANTEAFF.

Comments on this clone: Read sequence stops 3 residues before the CDR3 end, and the germline J gene provides the missing end. The chain uses TRBV5-5 and TRBJ2-6, with a possible D match to TRBD1 (6 bases). Trimming left V 7 bases short and J 0 bases short, with 11 bases between. Germline CDR1 is SGHKS and CDR2 is YYEKEE (reference sequence). This CDR3 is 15 amino acids long. CDR3 DNA (partial): TGTGCCAGCGGGGGCGTTAGCTCTGGGGCCAACGTC. It is translated as CASGGVSSGANV. The whole CDR3 protein reads CASGGVSSGANVLTF. Looking up the rest from reference TRBV5-5 and TRBJ2-6 gives the full variable domain: DAGVTQSPTHLIKTRGQQVTLRCSPISGHKSVSWYQQVLGQGPQFIFQYYEKEERGRGNFPDRFSARQFPNYSSELNVNALLLGDSALYLCASGGVSSGANVLTFGAGSRLTVL.

The CDR3 loop is CAFPSGDTGELFF. Partial CDR3 DNA: TGTGCCTTCCCCTCAGGGGACACCGGGGAG. The V and J genes are TRBV7-9 and TRBJ2-2; D possibly corresponds to TRBD1 (6 bases). Read sequence stops 3 residues before the CDR3 end, and the germline J gene provides the missing end. CDR3 length: 13 amino acids. Germline lookup yields CDR1 SEHNR and CDR2 FQNEAQ (reference sequence). Between the trimmed V and J ends, which lost 11 bases and 3 bases, there was a span of 13 bases.

Of note for this clone: The read stops 3 residues short of the end of the CDR3; the missing end is completed from the germline J gene. This chain links TRBV19 with TRBJ2-7; TRBD2 matches at 9 bases. Trimming cost V 3 bases and J 4 bases; bases outside gene matches: 7. The CDR3 contains 15 residues. From germline, CDR1 is LNHDA and CDR2 SQIVND (reference sequence). The CDR3: CASSIAAGGFYEQYF. The part of the CDR3 DNA that was read is TGTGCCAGTAGTATCGCAGCGGGGGGTTTTTACGAG.

Comment on this clone: The CDR3 end lies 3 residues beyond the end of the read and is filled in from the germline J gene. The chain recombines TRBV5-6 with TRBJ2-1, with a tentative D call TRBD2 (5 bases). The CDR3 consists of 12 residues. From germline, CDR1 is SGHDT and CDR2 YYEEEE. The ends were cut back, 4 bases at V and 9 bases at J, with 11 bases in the middle. CDR3 sequence: CASSITSPEQFF. The covered CDR3 bases are TGTGCCAGCAGCATTACTAGTCCTGAG.

As for this clone: The read terminates 3 residues ahead of where the CDR3 ends, so the germline J gene completes it. The chain uses TRBV7-9 and TRBJ2-7, with no clear D. Germline CDR1 SEHNR, CDR2 FQNEAQ (reference sequence). The CDR3 loop spans 14 amino acids. V was clipped by 5 bases and J by 5 bases, with 16 bases between them. CDR3 region: CASSLLTSDDEQYF. The part of the CDR3 DNA that was read is TGTGCCAGCAGCCTCCTGACCAGCGACGACGAG.

With regard to this clone: The read comes to an end 3 residues before the CDR3 does, leaving the germline J gene to fill in the end. V is TRBV19 and J is TRBJ1-2; TRBD1 matches at 8 bases. Germline assignment: CDR1 LNHDA and CDR2 SQIVND (reference sequence). The J segment lost 5 bases and the V segment lost 4 bases, leaving 3 bases of the junction unmatched. The CDR3 loop spans 13 amino acids. The sequenced part of the CDR3 DNA is TGTGCCAGTAGTACCGGGACAGGATATGGC. Translated, it gives CASSTGTGYG. The CDR3 in full is CASSTGTGYGYTF. Supplemented by reference TRBV19 and TRBJ1-2, the full variable domain reads DGGITQSPKYLFRKEGQNVTLSCEQNLNHDAMYWYRQDPGQGLRLIYYSQIVNDFQKGDIAEGYSVSREKKESFPLTVTSAQKNPTAFYLCASSTGTGYGYTFGSGTRLTVV.

The CDR3 loop is CASSFGTGSYGYTF. Partial CDR3 DNA: TGTGCCAGCAGCTTCGGGACAGGGAGCTATGGC. This chain uses TRBV7-9 with TRBJ1-2; 9 positions agree with TRBD1. The read ends 3 residues shy of where the CDR3 ends; the end is completed using the germline J gene. Germline V gene lookup returns CDR1 SEHNR and CDR2 FQNEAQ (reference sequence). The CDR3 length is 14 residues. With V trimmed by 3 bases and J by 4 bases, 3 bases remained unmatched.

Comments on this clone: The read ends 3 residues shy of where the CDR3 ends; the end is completed using the germline J gene. The chain employs TRBV6-1 and TRBJ1-3, with D possibly TRBD1 on 5 matching bases. From germline, CDR1 is MNHNS and CDR2 SASEGT. This CDR3 is built from 15 residues. V shed 4 bases and J shed 0 bases, with 10 bases lying between them. The CDR3 region is CASSADNLSGNTIYF. CDR3 DNA (partial): TGTGCCAGCAGTGCGGACAACCTCTCTGGAAACACC.

Turning to this clone: The read is 3 residues too short to cover the CDR3 end, so that end is filled in from the germline J gene. The genes are TRBV4-2 and TRBJ2-2, with 9 bases fitting TRBD2. Germline V gives CDR1 LGHNA, CDR2 YNFKEQ. The CDR3 contains 16 residues. With V trimmed by 0 bases and J by 6 bases, 5 bases remained unmatched. The CDR3 DNA, read in part, is TGTGCCAGCAGCCAAGAGGGCGGGGGGGTGGCCGGGGAG. Its protein is CASSQEGGGVAGE. The complete CDR3 sequence is CASSQEGGGVAGELFF.

To note about this clone: The CDR3 end falls 3 residues outside the read, so it is completed with the germline J gene. The chain is built from TRBV4-2 and TRBJ2-3; 11 nucleotides align to TRBD2. The CDR3 extends over 16 amino acids. The germline V gene has CDR1 LGHNA and CDR2 YNFKEQ. Trimming at V came to 3 bases and at J to 4 bases, leaving 6 bases not matched to a gene. The CDR3 reads CASSHPSGGPADTQYF. The DNA read from the CDR3 is TGTGCCAGCAGCCACCCTAGCGGGGGGCCCGCAGATACG.

In regard to this clone: The read comes to an end 3 residues before the CDR3 does, leaving the germline J gene to fill in the end. The V and J genes are TRBV2 and TRBJ2-7; D is undetermined. V lost 8 bases and J lost 2, with 16 bases in between. The V gene's germline CDR1 is SNHLY and CDR2 FYNNEI. The CDR3 is made up of 14 amino acids. CDR3 bases read: TGTGCCAGCCAATCGAAGGCCACTACCTACGAG. Translating gives CASQSKATTYE. The whole CDR3 protein reads CASQSKATTYEQYF.

As for this clone: The CDR3 goes on 3 residues after the read ends, and that part is filled in from the germline J gene. This sequence joins TRBV29-1 and TRBJ1-2; no definite D call. Trimming stripped 4 bases from V and 2 bases from J, with 14 bases between. CDR1 and CDR2 (germline): SQVTM, ANQGSEA. The CDR3 totals 14 residues. The sequenced part of the CDR3 DNA is TGCAGCGTTGGCCCCGGTTCCTCAAACTATGGC. Translated, it gives CSVGPGSSNYG. In full, the CDR3 is CSVGPGSSNYGYTF.

With respect to this clone: The read falls 3 residues short of the CDR3 end, and the missing part is taken from the germline J gene. This rearrangement joins TRBV13 to TRBJ2-7; the D gene is possibly TRBD2 (6 bases). CDR3 length: 14 amino acids. Germline CDR1 reads PRHDT; CDR2 reads FYEKMQ (reference sequence). Trimming removed 9 bases from V and 0 bases from J, with 15 bases in between. The CDR3 here is CASSGGYSSYEQYF. CDR3 DNA, as far as it was read: TGTGCCAGTAGTGGGGGGTACAGCTCCTACGAG.

To note about this clone: The read terminates 3 residues before the CDR3 end, so the remaining end is supplied by the germline J gene. The chain is built from TRBV6-2 or TRBV6-3 and TRBJ1-5, with TRBD1 matching 11 bases. V lost 6 bases and J lost 6; bases outside the gene matches: 7. The CDR3 contains 15 residues. Germline lookup yields CDR1 MNHEY and CDR2 SVGEGT. CDR3 region: CASRIGQGASQPQHF. The covered CDR3 bases are TGTGCCAGCAGGATAGGACAGGGGGCGTCTCAGCCC.

Concerning this clone itself: Sequencing ends 3 residues short of the CDR3 end; the germline J gene provides the rest. The gene calls are TRBV29-1 and TRBJ1-1; TRBD1 matches 7 bases. The V gene's germline CDR1 is SQVTM and CDR2 ANQGSEA. The CDR3 is 13 amino acids. CDR3 loop: CSALQGRGLGAFF. CDR3 DNA, as far as it was read: TGCAGCGCTCTACAGGGGCGCGGGTTGGGA.

The chain's CDR3 is CASSIIPSGANVLTF. The part of the CDR3 DNA that was read is TGTGCCAGTAGTATCATCCCCTCTGGGGCCAACGTC. The chain combines TRBV19 with TRBJ2-6; D remains ambiguous. Coverage ceases 3 residues before the CDR3 finishes, and the germline J gene fills in the end. Per the germline V gene, CDR1 is LNHDA and CDR2 is SQIVND (reference sequence). V was cut by 3 bases and J by 0 bases, with 6 bases left in between. The CDR3 has 15 amino acids. The entire variable domain, with the rest obtained from reference TRBV19 and TRBJ2-6, is as follows: DGGITQSPKYLFRKEGQNVTLSCEQNLNHDAMYWYRQDPGQGLRLIYYSQIVNDFQKGDIAEGYSVSREKKESFPLTVTSAQKNPTAFYLCASSIIPSGANVLTFGAGSRLTVL.

Notes on this clone: With the read ending 3 residues before the CDR3 end, the germline J gene is used to fill in that end. The J gene is TRBJ2-1, the V gene TRBV7-6; D gene unclear. CDR3 length: 15 amino acids. Germline CDR1 SGHVS, CDR2 FNYEAQ. V was pared by 5 bases and J by 4 bases, with 15 bases between. The CDR3 bases that were read are TGTGCCAGCAGCGAAGGTGTCACAGCATACAATGAG. Translating it yields CASSEGVTAYNE. Given in full, the CDR3 is CASSEGVTAYNEQFF.

As concerns this clone: The read halts 3 residues ahead of the CDR3 end, with the missing end drawn from the germline J gene. The genes are TRBV7-8 and TRBJ1-4, with 7 bases fitting TRBD1. CDR1 is SGHVS, CDR2 FQNEAQ, per germline. The length of the CDR3 is 17 residues. J lost 5 bases, V lost 2 bases, and 11 bases had no gene match. The DNA read from the CDR3 is TGTGCCAGCAGCTTATGGGCCAGGGGGGAGGGGAATGAAAAA. Protein sequence: CASSLWARGEGNEK. The full CDR3 sequence reads CASSLWARGEGNEKLFF.

Comment on this clone: The read terminates 3 residues before the CDR3 end, so the remaining end is supplied by the germline J gene. The chain combines TRBV19 with TRBJ2-7; weak D call: TRBD1 (6 bases). V lost 3 bases and J 4 bases, leaving 19 bases between the germline ends. The length of the CDR3 is 16 residues. Germline CDR1 is LNHDA and CDR2 is SQIVND (reference sequence). The CDR3 sequence is CASSMGQGLRIYEQYF. The CDR3 DNA, read in part, is TGTGCCAGTAGTATGGGGCAGGGGCTCCGAATTTACGAG.

A note on this clone: The missing CDR3 end, 3 residues past where the read stops, is filled in from the germline J gene. V usage is TRBV10-3 and J usage is TRBJ1-5, with a weak D call TRBD1 (5 bases). Germline lookup yields CDR1 ENHRY and CDR2 SYGVKD. The V and J ends lost 2 bases and 1 base respectively, with 9 bases between them. The CDR3 runs to 15 residues. Incomplete CDR3 DNA: TGTGCCATCAGTGAGCGAGGGGTAAGCAATCAGCCC. Its translation: CAISERGVSNQP. In full, the CDR3 reads CAISERGVSNQPQHF.

Remarks on this clone: The read ends 3 residues before the CDR3 terminus; that terminus is restored from the germline J gene. This rearrangement joins TRBV29-1 to TRBJ2-2; 10 bases map to TRBD2. J was trimmed by 4 bases and V by 6 bases; bases with no gene match: 8. The CDR3 is 15 amino acids. In germline, CDR1 is SQVTM, CDR2 ANQGSEA. CDR3 DNA, as far as it was read: TGCAGCGTCGGCCCCGGGACTAGCGTCACCGGGGAG. Encoded protein: CSVGPGTSVTGE. The CDR3 reads in full as CSVGPGTSVTGELFF.

As to this clone: Read coverage stops 3 residues before the CDR3 terminus; the germline J gene supplies the remainder. The chain carries TRBV2 and TRBJ2-7; no definite D call. The CDR3 extends over 11 amino acids. V was pared by 7 bases and J by 4 bases, with 8 bases between. Germline V CDR1 and CDR2: SNHLY, FYNNEI. The part of the CDR3 DNA that was read is TGTGCCAGCAACGTAGGGTACGAG. Amino acids: CASNVGYE. The CDR3 as a whole reads CASNVGYEQYF.

CDR3 residues: CASITWGTWGTEAFF. The part of the CDR3 DNA that was read is TGTGCCAGCATCACGTGGGGGACTTGGGGCACTGAA. The chain employs TRBV6-2 or TRBV6-3 and TRBJ1-1; TRBD1 is a possible D gene (5 bases). The observed sequence ends 3 residues before the CDR3 terminus, with the missing tail filled in from the germline J gene. The CDR3 totals 15 residues. V gave up 7 bases and J gave up 4 bases, with 19 bases separating them. In germline, CDR1 is MNHEY, CDR2 SVGEGT.

With respect to this clone: The CDR3 end falls 3 residues outside the read, so it is completed with the germline J gene. V and J are TRBV7-8 and TRBJ2-5; 11 bases line up with TRBD1. The V gene end was trimmed by 1 base and the J gene end by 5 bases; junction bases not matched to a gene: 6. The CDR3 length is 16 residues. CDR1 is SGHVS, CDR2 FQNEAQ, per germline. The CDR3 protein is CASSLVGQGGWETQYF. The sequenced part of the CDR3 DNA is TGTGCCAGCAGCTTAGTGGGACAGGGGGGGTGGGAGACC. The full variable domain, completed using reference TRBV7-8 and TRBJ2-5, is GAGVSQSPRYKVAKRGQDVALRCDPISGHVSLFWYQQALGQGPEFLTYFQNEAQLDKSGLPSDRFFAERPEGSVSTLKIQRTQQEDSAVYLCASSLVGQGGWETQYFGPGTRLLVL.

About this clone: The observed sequence ends 3 residues before the CDR3 terminus, with the missing tail filled in from the germline J gene. The chain has TRBV6-1 and TRBJ2-3; TRBD2 agrees at 10 bases. This CDR3 is built from 17 residues. Germline CDR1 MNHNS, CDR2 SASEGT. Unmatched junction bases numbered 7, after V lost 2 bases and J lost 2 bases. The CDR3 sequence: CASSELGLADHTDTQYF. Partial CDR3 DNA: TGTGCCAGCAGTGAATTAGGACTAGCGGACCACACAGATACG.

Regarding this clone: With the read ending 3 residues before the CDR3 end, the germline J gene is used to fill in that end. The chain uses TRBV6-2 or TRBV6-3 and TRBJ1-1; D remains unclear. The length of the CDR3 is 14 residues. Per the germline V gene, CDR1 is MNHEY and CDR2 is SVGEGT. Trimming left V 2 bases short and J 1 base short, with 8 bases between. Partial CDR3 DNA: TGTGCCAGCAGTTACGGGCTTACGAACACTGAA. Translated, it gives CASSYGLTNTE. The full CDR3 sequence reads CASSYGLTNTEAFF.

In the case of this clone: The read falls 3 residues short of the CDR3 end, and the missing part is taken from the germline J gene. The gene calls are TRBV5-1 and TRBJ2-2; D possibly corresponds to TRBD1 (6 bases). There are 17 residues in the CDR3. Between the trimmed V and J ends, which lost 2 bases and 6 bases, there was a span of 20 bases. Germline values: CDR1 SGHRS, CDR2 YFSETQ. The CDR3 reads CASSFYDQGMIAGELFF. The sequenced part of the CDR3 DNA is TGCGCCAGCAGCTTTTACGATCAGGGGATGATTGCCGGGGAG.